This T cell receptor (beta chain) was captured by sequencing in a study of blood T cell repertoires in COVID-19. For the study at large: T cells, B-cell-depleted T cells, or PBMCs supplied cDNA or gDNA.

The V gene's germline CDR1 is ENHRY and CDR2 SYGVKD. The CDR3 has 16 amino acids. V lost 3 bases, J lost 4 bases, and 19 bases lay in between. In the original processing: Reference gene primer amplification yielded estimated nucleated cell counts. Some clones are missing from TCRdb's copy, which holds only in-frame ones; the method was immunoSEQ multiplex PCR. V, J and clone size reflect that table, while D and trimming were determined from the DNA. The table has approximately 100,000 clones, 85% to 90% seen once. This chain joins TRBV10-3 and TRBJ2-7; a possible D gene is TRBD2 (5 bases). This TCR derives from a human donor in a cohort sampled during active COVID-19. Input material: peripheral blood. The CDR3 DNA is TGTGCCATCAGTGAACCGGACCAAACAAGGACTTACGAGCAGTACTTC. Amino acids: CAISEPDQTRTYEQYF.